The next 24 T cell receptor beta chains were all read from a single sample in a study of blood T cell repertoires in COVID-19. Clones were sequenced by immunoSEQ multiplex PCR, and TCRdb holds only the in-frame ones, with some missing. The sample has some 300,000 clones; 89% are singletons. Sequencing input: PBMCs or T cells enriched from blood (not recorded which). The receptors derive from a woman in her fifties or sixties who had been exposed to COVID-19.

The chain links TRBV2 to TRBJ1-2; D is unclear. The CDR3 covers 14 residues. CDR1 is SNHLY, CDR2 FYNNEI, per germline. V was cut by 6 bases and J by 2 bases, with 13 bases left in between. CDR3 sequence: CASSGARLNYGYTF. DNA for the CDR3: TGTGCCAGCAGCGGCGCCAGACTCAACTATGGCTACACCTTC.

This clone has a single count. V is TRBV6-1 and J is TRBJ1-3; D is ambiguous. Looked up from germline, CDR1 is MNHNS and CDR2 is SASEGT. The CDR3 contains 14 residues. Trimming pared 1 base from V and 3 bases from J, leaving 7 bases between. The CDR3 bases are TGTGCCAGCAGTGAAGGAGGGAGTGGAAACACCATATATTTT. It is translated as CASSEGGSGNTIYF.

This CDR3 is CASSEQGAGSPLHF. The CDR3, as DNA: TGTGCCAGCAGTGAACAGGGGGCTGGGTCACCCCTCCACTTT. The chain combines TRBV6-1 with TRBJ1-6; 8 bases align to TRBD1. This CDR3 comprises 14 residues. The germline V gene has CDR1 MNHNS and CDR2 SASEGT. V lost 2 bases, J lost 10 bases, and 4 bases stayed unmatched.

The chain couples TRBV4-1 to TRBJ1-2, with a possible D match to TRBD1 (5 bases). Per germline, CDR1 MGHRA and CDR2 YSYEKL. The CDR3 runs to 15 residues. V was shortened by 1 base and J by 2 bases, with 11 bases between the two germline ends. The chain's CDR3 is CASSQGLRENYGYTF. As DNA, the CDR3 is TGCGCCAGCAGCCAAGGTCTCAGGGAAAACTATGGCTACACCTTC.

The CDR3: CATSLPGTGSYNEQFF. In DNA, the CDR3 is TGTGCCACCAGCCTCCCTGGGACTGGCTCCTACAATGAGCAGTTCTTC. The chain couples TRBV24-1 to TRBJ2-1, with D maybe TRBD2 (6 bases). V was shortened by 7 bases and J by 0 bases, with 15 bases between the two germline ends. The CDR3 length is 16 residues. Per the germline V gene, CDR1 is KGHDR and CDR2 is SFDVKD.

The chain uses TRBV7-8 and TRBJ1-5; D remains ambiguous. Trimming shortened V by 3 bases and J by 0 bases, and 9 bases separated the two germline ends. Per the germline V gene, CDR1 is SGHVS and CDR2 is FQNEAQ. The length of the CDR3 is 15 residues. In DNA form, the CDR3 reads TGTGCCAGCAGCTTGACATTTTATAGCAATCAGCCCCAGCATTTT. Encoded protein: CASSLTFYSNQPQHF. The full variable domain, completed using reference TRBV7-8 and TRBJ1-5, is GAGVSQSPRYKVAKRGQDVALRCDPISGHVSLFWYQQALGQGPEFLTYFQNEAQLDKSGLPSDRFFAERPEGSVSTLKIQRTQQEDSAVYLCASSLTFYSNQPQHFGDGTRLSIL.

The V and J genes are TRBV5-1 and TRBJ2-1, with TRBD1 identical over 7 bases. CDR1 SGHRS and CDR2 YFSETQ come from the germline V gene. The CDR3 runs to 17 residues. V shed 0 bases, J shed 3 bases, and the junction held 9 bases outside the gene matches. The CDR3 protein is CASSLARGQNRYNEQFF. CDR3 bases: TGCGCCAGCAGCTTGGCCAGGGGACAGAACCGCTACAATGAGCAGTTCTTC.

V and J are TRBV3-1 (or the pseudogene TRBV3-2) and TRBJ1-6, with unresolved D. The length of the CDR3 is 15 residues. Germline V gene data show CDR1 as LGHDT and CDR2 as YNNKEL (reference sequence). Trimming took off 5 bases at V and 6 bases at J, with 14 bases between the two ends. DNA for the CDR3: TGTGCCAGCAGCTTTACCGGGGTCTCTAATTCACCCCTCCACTTT. This gives the protein CASSFTGVSNSPLHF.

The chain joins TRBV7-8 to TRBJ1-3; unclear D gene. In germline, CDR1 is SGHVS, CDR2 FQNEAQ. The CDR3 is 14 amino acids. V dropped 1 base and J dropped 2 bases, with 6 bases sitting between them. The CDR3 DNA sequence: TGTGCCAGCAGCTTAGGAGGGACTGGAAACACCATATATTTT. Its translation is CASSLGGTGNTIYF.

V is TRBV28 and J is TRBJ1-2; D might be TRBD1 (6 bases). The CDR3 is 13 amino acids. The germline gives CDR1 MDHEN, CDR2 SYDVKM. V gave up 6 bases and J gave up 2 bases, with 10 bases separating them. CDR3 loop: CASSYGQNYGYTF. CDR3 coding DNA: TGTGCCAGCAGCTATGGACAGAACTATGGCTACACCTTC.

The J gene is TRBJ2-7, the V gene TRBV18, with D perhaps matching TRBD1 (7 bases). CDR3 length equals 12 residues. Deletions cut 4 bases from V and 7 bases from J, with 11 bases between. Germline V gives CDR1 KGHSH, CDR2 LQKENI. CDR3 sequence reads: CASSQQGGEQYF. The CDR3, as DNA: TGTGCCAGCTCACAGCAGGGGGGAGAGCAGTACTTC.

The sample holds one count of this clone. This chain links TRBV11-2 with TRBJ1-2; 7 bases map to TRBD1. The CDR3 has 14 amino acids. Per the germline V gene, CDR1 is SGHAT and CDR2 is FQNNGV. With V trimmed by 5 bases and J by 2 bases, 5 bases remained unmatched. CDR3: CASSPQGKNYGYTF. The DNA for the CDR3 is TGTGCCAGCAGCCCACAGGGGAAGAACTATGGCTACACCTTC.

The genes are TRBV10-3 and TRBJ2-7; possible D gene TRBD1, 5 bases. The germline V and J ends were trimmed by 11 bases and 3 bases, with 14 bases remaining between them. Germline V gives CDR1 ENHRY, CDR2 SYGVKD. The CDR3 totals 12 residues. CDR3 sequence: CAAAQGLYEQYF. The DNA of the CDR3 is TGTGCCGCCGCGCAGGGTCTCTACGAGCAGTACTTC.

The chain joins TRBV5-1 to TRBJ1-1, with unresolved D. The CDR3 runs 13 residues. With 4 bases removed from V and 2 bases from J, the gap between germline ends came to 9 bases. Germline V gene lookup returns CDR1 SGHRS and CDR2 YFSETQ. CDR3 DNA: TGCGCCAGCAGCCCCGTTCTTAACACTGAAGCTTTCTTT. Translating it yields CASSPVLNTEAFF.

This clone is a singleton in its sample. The chain has TRBV3-1 (or the pseudogene TRBV3-2) and TRBJ1-3; TRBD1 aligns across 7 bases. This CDR3 region has 16 residues. Germline CDR1 LGHDT, CDR2 YNNKEL (reference sequence). Trimming at V came to 3 bases and at J to 0 bases, leaving 5 bases not matched to a gene. The chain's CDR3 is CASSQQRGLSGNTIYF. The DNA for the CDR3 is TGTGCCAGCAGCCAGCAAAGGGGGCTCTCTGGAAACACCATATATTTT.

This chain uses TRBV4-1 with TRBJ2-4, with TRBD1 identical over 7 bases. With 3 bases clipped from V and 5 bases from J, the junction kept 13 bases outside the gene matches. This CDR3 comprises 17 residues. Per germline, CDR1 MGHRA and CDR2 YSYEKL. The chain's CDR3 is CASSHGGLQGSENIQYF. The CDR3, as DNA: TGCGCCAGCAGCCATGGTGGTCTACAGGGGTCCGAAAACATTCAGTACTTC.

This sequence joins TRBV2 and TRBJ2-2; tentatively, D is TRBD2 (6 bases). The ends were cut back, 7 bases at V and 2 bases at J, with 14 bases in the middle. The germline V gene has CDR1 SNHLY and CDR2 FYNNEI. The CDR3 has 15 amino acids. CDR3 DNA: TGTGCCAGCACCAAGGGACTCGCCAACACCGGGGAGCTGTTTTTT. It encodes CASTKGLANTGELFF. Full variable domain (outside the CDR3, taken from reference TRBV2 and TRBJ2-2): EPEVTQTPSHQVTQMGQEVILRCVPISNHLYFYWYRQILGQKVEFLVSFYNNEISEKSEIFDDQFSVERPDGSNFTLKIRSTKLEDSAMYFCASTKGLANTGELFFGEGSRLTVL.

The chain uses TRBV5-1 and TRBJ2-7; 7 bases match TRBD2. The V gene end was trimmed by 3 bases and the J gene end by 7 bases; junction bases not matched to a gene: 4. Germline CDR1 is SGHRS and CDR2 is YFSETQ. This CDR3 contains 12 residues. This chain's CDR3 is CASSSQRGEQYF. Written as DNA, the CDR3 is TGCGCCAGCAGCTCCCAGCGGGGTGAGCAGTACTTC.

This rearrangement joins TRBV5-1 to TRBJ1-2; 9 bases line up with TRBD1. The length of the CDR3 is 13 residues. V gave up 5 bases and J gave up 4 bases; unmatched junction bases: 3. The germline gives CDR1 SGHRS, CDR2 YFSETQ. CDR3 bases: TGCGCCAGCAGTTCGGACAGGGGCTATGGCTACACCTTC. It yields the protein CASSSDRGYGYTF. Full variable domain (rest looked up from reference TRBV5-1 and TRBJ1-2): KAGVTQTPRYLIKTRGQQVTLSCSPISGHRSVSWYQQTPGQGLQFLFEYFSETQRNKGNFPGRFSGRQFSNSRSEMNVSTLELGDSALYLCASSSDRGYGYTFGSGTRLTVV.

CDR3 sequence: CASSHDSSPYGYTF. CDR3 DNA sequence: TGTGCCAGCAGTCATGACAGTTCCCCTTATGGCTACACCTTC. The chain joins TRBV2 to TRBJ1-2; TRBD1 might be the D (5 bases). The germline V and J ends were trimmed by 5 bases and 5 bases, with 15 bases remaining between them. The length of the CDR3 is 14 residues. Germline V gives CDR1 SNHLY, CDR2 FYNNEI.

The chain carries TRBV19 and TRBJ1-2; D is unclear. The CDR3 is 13 amino acids. Trimming removed 6 bases at V and 2 bases at J, with 10 bases between. CDR1 and CDR2 from the germline V gene are LNHDA and SQIVND (reference sequence). CDR3 region: CASRDRGNYGYTF. CDR3 DNA sequence: TGTGCCAGTAGAGATCGGGGAAACTATGGCTACACCTTC.

This clone occurred a few times. The chain carries TRBV30 and TRBJ1-5, with a weak D call TRBD1 (6 bases). Trimming stripped 2 bases from V and 3 bases from J, with 14 bases between. From germline, CDR1 is GTSNPN and CDR2 SVGIG (reference sequence). The CDR3 runs to 15 residues. This chain's CDR3 is CAWSMGGQYNQPQHF. As DNA, the CDR3 is TGTGCCTGGAGTATGGGCGGACAGTACAATCAGCCCCAGCATTTT.

The chain recombines TRBV5-6 with TRBJ1-4, with 9 bases matching TRBD1. Germline V CDR1 and CDR2: SGHDT, YYEEEE. V dropped 4 bases and J dropped 4; count of bases not matched to a gene: 2. The CDR3 has 14 amino acids. CDR3 sequence: CASSPGQGNEKLFF. The DNA for the CDR3 is TGTGCCAGCAGCCCGGGACAGGGTAATGAAAAACTGTTTTTT. The complete variable domain, with remaining parts taken from reference TRBV5-6 and TRBJ1-4, reads DAGVTQSPTHLIKTRGQQVTLRCSPKSGHDTVSWYQQALGQGPQFIFQYYEEEERQRGNFPDRFSGHQFPNYSSELNVNALLLGDSALYLCASSPGQGNEKLFFGSGTQLSVL.

This clone was seen a few times. The genes are TRBV30 and TRBJ1-6; tentatively, D is TRBD1 (5 bases). V was cut by 2 bases and J by 5 bases, with 13 bases left in between. The CDR3 sequence is 15 residues long. Germline V lookup: CDR1 GTSNPN, CDR2 SVGIG (reference sequence). CDR3 nucleotides: TGTGCCTGGAGTAGCGTGGACAACCATAATTCACCCCTCCACTTT. This sequence encodes CAWSSVDNHNSPLHF.